What follows are 27 T cell receptor beta chains derived from one specimen sequenced in a study of blood T cell repertoires in COVID-19. Here immunoSEQ multiplex PCR was the method, and the copy in TCRdb shows in-frame clones only, minus some. The sample has about 73,000 clones, about four fifths seen once. Sample: peripheral blood. The source is a woman in her seventies with acute or convalescent COVID-19.

The chain joins TRBV4-1 to TRBJ1-2; the D is unclear. The CDR3 has 14 residues. V lost 0 bases, J lost 2 bases, and 7 bases lay in between. Germline CDR1 and CDR2: MGHRA and YSYEKL. The CDR3 is CASSQDRRNYGYTF. CDR3 DNA sequence: TGCGCCAGCAGCCAAGACAGGAGGAACTATGGCTACACCTTC.

This clone was recorded only once. J is TRBJ2-7 and V is TRBV28, with 15 nucleotides matching TRBD2. This CDR3 is 16 amino acids long. The ends lost 6 bases at V and 4 bases at J; junction bases unmatched: 7. CDR1 and CDR2 (germline): MDHEN, SYDVKM. CDR3 nucleotides: TGTGCCAGCAGCCTCGGACTAGCGGGAGGGTCATACGAGCAGTACTTC. Translating it yields CASSLGLAGGSYEQYF.

This clone appeared once. The V gene is TRBV28, the J gene TRBJ1-4; 12 bases align to TRBD1. Losses at the gene ends were 5 bases for V and 11 bases for J; bases not matched to a gene: 6. Germline lookup yields CDR1 MDHEN and CDR2 SYDVKM. The CDR3 totals 14 residues. DNA for the CDR3: TGTGCCAGCAGTCTCCGGGACAGGGGGCGGAAACTGTTTTTT. It codes for CASSLRDRGRKLFF.

V and J are TRBV19 and TRBJ1-5; the match to TRBD1 covers 8 bases. V lost 7 bases to trimming and J lost 7 bases; unmatched junction nucleotides: 9. This CDR3 has 14 residues. From germline, CDR1 is LNHDA and CDR2 SQIVND (reference sequence). The CDR3 region is CASTPRTGSQPQHF. CDR3 coding DNA: TGTGCCAGTACTCCTCGGACAGGGTCCCAGCCCCAGCATTTT.

The V and J genes are TRBV9 and TRBJ1-5; D perhaps matches TRBD1 (5 bases). V dropped 3 bases and J dropped 8 bases, with 12 bases sitting between them. The V gene's germline CDR1 is SGDLS and CDR2 YYNGEE. This CDR3 has 13 amino acids. The CDR3 sequence is CASSEQGFKPQHF. As DNA, the CDR3 is TGTGCCAGCAGCGAGCAGGGCTTTAAGCCCCAGCATTTT.

The chain uses TRBV12-5 and TRBJ1-1; D is unclear. This CDR3 is 17 amino acids long. V dropped 0 bases and J dropped 3 bases, with 17 bases sitting between them. Per the germline V gene, CDR1 is LGHNT and CDR2 is FRNRAP. CDR3 in DNA: TGTGCTAGTGGTTTGGTAGAAAAGAGCCAGGTCTACACTGAAGCTTTCTTT. Translation: CASGLVEKSQVYTEAFF.

The chain employs TRBV15 and TRBJ1-6; TRBD1 aligns across 8 bases. CDR1 LNHNV and CDR2 YYDKDF come from the germline V gene (reference sequence). V was clipped by 4 bases and J by 7 bases; unmatched bases: 3. The CDR3 contains 14 residues. The CDR3 spells CATSMTGENSPLHF. CDR3 nucleotides: TGTGCCACCAGCATGACAGGGGAGAATTCACCCCTCCACTTT.

The J gene is TRBJ2-2, the V gene TRBV10-3; the D gene is possibly TRBD1 (5 bases). This CDR3 comprises 14 residues. Germline V CDR1 and CDR2: ENHRY, SYGVKD. The V gene lost 6 bases and the J gene lost 4 bases, with 12 bases spanning the gap. The CDR3 DNA is TGTGCCATCAGAGACGCAGGGTCCACCGGGGAGCTGTTTTTT. Protein sequence: CAIRDAGSTGELFF.

V is TRBV27 and J is TRBJ2-7; the match to TRBD2 covers 15 bases. The ends lost 5 bases at V and 1 base at J; junction bases unmatched: 9. This CDR3 comprises 18 residues. CDR1 is MNHEY, CDR2 SMNVEV, per germline (reference sequence). The DNA of the CDR3 is TGTGCCAGCAGTCCTAGGACTAGCGGGAGGGCCAGATCCTACGAGCAGTACTTC. This encodes CASSPRTSGRARSYEQYF.

This chain connects TRBV28 to TRBJ2-4, with 11 bases matching TRBD2. CDR1 and CDR2 from the germline V gene are MDHEN and SYDVKM. V was clipped by 3 bases and J by 7 bases; unmatched bases: 8. CDR3 length: 16 amino acids. For the CDR3, the DNA is TGTGCCAGCAGTTTGTGGGGACTAGCGGACGGTAACATTCAGTACTTC. Amino acid sequence: CASSLWGLADGNIQYF.

The genes are TRBV5-4 and TRBJ1-6, with 9 bases matching TRBD1. V trimming: 4 bases; J trimming: 6 bases; junction bases outside the gene matches: 8. The CDR3 consists of 16 residues. Per the germline V gene, CDR1 is SGHNT and CDR2 is YYREEE (reference sequence). CDR3 amino acids: CASSRSGTGFNSPLHF. The CDR3 region has the DNA TGTGCCAGCAGCCGCAGCGGGACAGGGTTTAATTCACCCCTCCACTTT.

This clone was counted between two and nine times. The chain carries TRBV7-9 and TRBJ1-6; perhaps TRBD1 as D (5 bases). Germline lookup yields CDR1 SEHNR and CDR2 FQNEAQ (reference sequence). Trimming left V 5 bases short and J 9 bases short, with 20 bases between. There are 16 residues in the CDR3. The CDR3 DNA sequence: TGTGCCAGCAGCCCCTTTCCGGTAGGGGTCGGTTCACCCCTCCACTTT. Translation gives CASSPFPVGVGSPLHF.

This clone was picked up one time. The chain carries TRBV27 and TRBJ2-3; D remains ambiguous. V was trimmed by 2 bases and J by 1 base, leaving 13 bases between them. Germline V gene sequence: CDR1 MNHEY, CDR2 SMNVEV (reference sequence). The CDR3 is made up of 16 amino acids. CDR3 in amino acids: CASSLPGKSGTDTQYF. The CDR3, as DNA: TGTGCCAGCAGTTTACCCGGAAAAAGCGGCACAGATACGCAGTATTTT.

This clone was seen a few times. The J gene is TRBJ1-1, the V gene TRBV7-7, with D uncertain. This CDR3 has 10 residues. The germline CDR1 and CDR2 sequences are SSHAT and FNYEAQ (reference sequence). V dropped 11 bases and J dropped 7 bases, with 11 bases sitting between them. The CDR3 here is CALGRSEAFF. Here the CDR3 DNA reads TGTGCCCTGGGCCGCAGTGAAGCTTTCTTT.

V is TRBV7-8 and J is TRBJ2-4; the D gene is possibly TRBD1 (6 bases). The CDR3 runs 17 residues. V was clipped by 1 base and J by 0 bases, with 13 bases between them. Germline V gene data show CDR1 as SGHVS and CDR2 as FQNEAQ. The CDR3 reads CASSLGRTGLAKNIQYF. The CDR3 DNA reads as TGTGCCAGCAGCTTAGGCCGAACAGGGTTAGCCAAAAACATTCAGTACTTC.

This clone has more than one count but fewer than ten. The chain recombines TRBV6-6 with TRBJ1-5; possible D gene TRBD1, 5 bases. This CDR3 spans 16 amino acids. From germline, CDR1 is MNHNY and CDR2 SVGAGI (reference sequence). V lost 5 bases and J 2 bases, leaving 16 bases between the germline ends. CDR3 nucleotide sequence: TGTGCCAGCAGTCCCGGTGCGGGGCCCCGCAATCAGCCCCAGCATTTT. Translation gives CASSPGAGPRNQPQHF.

The J gene is TRBJ1-1, the V gene TRBV6-5; perhaps TRBD1 as D (5 bases). V dropped 4 bases and J dropped 5 bases, with 11 bases sitting between them. Germline CDR1 and CDR2: MNHEY and SVGAGI. The CDR3 runs to 13 residues. CDR3 sequence reads: CASSSGLRTEAFF. The DNA for the CDR3 is TGTGCCAGCAGTTCGGGACTGAGGACTGAAGCTTTCTTT.

The rearrangement uses TRBV7-9 and TRBJ2-5; TRBD2 matches at 7 bases. This CDR3 region has 18 residues. Germline assignment: CDR1 SEHNR and CDR2 FQNEAQ (reference sequence). J lost 1 base, V lost 2 bases, and 13 bases had no gene match. Written as DNA, the CDR3 is TGTGCCAGCAGCTTACCAGGGCCCAGGGCGGGAGTCCAAGAGACCCAGTACTTC. Translation gives CASSLPGPRAGVQETQYF.

The gene calls are TRBV29-1 and TRBJ2-1; 8 bases line up with TRBD2. With 7 bases clipped from V and 7 bases from J, the junction kept 12 bases outside the gene matches. The CDR3 spans 14 residues. The germline gives CDR1 SQVTM, CDR2 ANQGSEA. CDR3 coding DNA: TGCAGCGCCCTAACTAGCGGAGACTCAAATGAGCAGTTCTTC. Residues: CSALTSGDSNEQFF.

The V and J genes are TRBV12-3 or TRBV12-4 and TRBJ2-7; possibly TRBD1 for D (6 bases). Trimming removed 3 bases from V and 4 bases from J, with 10 bases in between. The CDR3 is made up of 13 amino acids. The CDR3 bases are TGTGCCAGCAGTTTCACCGACAGGTACGAGCAGTACTTC. It specifies CASSFTDRYEQYF.

The chain combines TRBV18 with TRBJ2-3, with 8 bases lining up with TRBD1. Germline V CDR1 and CDR2: KGHSH, LQKENI. V dropped 3 bases and J dropped 4; count of bases not matched to a gene: 6. This CDR3 is built from 15 residues. The CDR3 loop reads CASSPQGASPDTQYF. In DNA form, the CDR3 reads TGTGCCAGCTCACCTCAGGGGGCGAGCCCAGATACGCAGTATTTT.

This clone was detected a few times. The chain is built from TRBV19 and TRBJ2-7; D is unclear. This CDR3 is 16 amino acids long. CDR1 and CDR2 from the germline V gene are LNHDA and SQIVND (reference sequence). Trimming took 1 base from V and 2 from J, leaving 15 bases between them. CDR3 in DNA: TGTGCCAGTAGTATAGGACCCCGGCGGCTTACCTACGAGCAGTACTTC. Protein: CASSIGPRRLTYEQYF.

In DNA form, the CDR3 reads TGTGCCAGCAGTTACTACAGGGGAGGAGATGGCTACACCTTC. Translating gives CASSYYRGGDGYTF. The chain employs TRBV6-6 and TRBJ1-2, with 7 nucleotides matching TRBD1. The CDR3 is 14 amino acids. CDR1 is MNHNY, CDR2 SVGAGI, per germline (reference sequence). Trimming cost V 1 base and J 6 bases; bases outside gene matches: 5.

This CDR3 is CASSRGLAGNNEQFF. Here the CDR3 DNA reads TGCGCCAGCAGCCGGGGACTAGCGGGCAACAATGAGCAGTTCTTC. The chain uses TRBV4-1 and TRBJ2-1; 12 bases match TRBD2. The CDR3 length is 15 residues. The germline CDR1 and CDR2 sequences are MGHRA and YSYEKL. V lost 4 bases, J lost 5 bases, and 3 bases stayed unmatched.

The rearrangement joins TRBV30 to TRBJ1-1; D is unclear. The V end was cut by 2 bases, the J end by 11 bases, with 12 bases between. This CDR3 comprises 11 residues. CDR1 and CDR2 (germline): GTSNPN, SVGIG (reference sequence). The CDR3 DNA follows: TGTGCCTGGAGTCTCTCCGGTTGGGCTTTCTTT. It codes for CAWSLSGWAFF.

The J gene is TRBJ2-7, the V gene TRBV18; TRBD2 matches at 7 bases. This CDR3 spans 16 amino acids. Germline V gives CDR1 KGHSH, CDR2 LQKENI. V was clipped by 6 bases and J by 6 bases; unmatched bases: 17. CDR3 nucleotides: TGTGCCAGCTCCCCTGGTCGCCATGCGGGAGCTTCCGAGCAGTACTTC. It translates to CASSPGRHAGASEQYF.

This clone was recorded many times. This rearrangement joins TRBV6-6 to TRBJ2-7, with TRBD2 as a possible D gene (6 bases). CDR1 and CDR2 (germline): MNHNY, SVGAGI (reference sequence). With 6 bases removed from V and 7 bases from J, the gap between germline ends came to 13 bases. This CDR3 comprises 12 residues. CDR3 DNA: TGTGCCAGCAGCCCAGCTGGGGGGGAGCAGTACTTC. Protein product: CASSPAGGEQYF.